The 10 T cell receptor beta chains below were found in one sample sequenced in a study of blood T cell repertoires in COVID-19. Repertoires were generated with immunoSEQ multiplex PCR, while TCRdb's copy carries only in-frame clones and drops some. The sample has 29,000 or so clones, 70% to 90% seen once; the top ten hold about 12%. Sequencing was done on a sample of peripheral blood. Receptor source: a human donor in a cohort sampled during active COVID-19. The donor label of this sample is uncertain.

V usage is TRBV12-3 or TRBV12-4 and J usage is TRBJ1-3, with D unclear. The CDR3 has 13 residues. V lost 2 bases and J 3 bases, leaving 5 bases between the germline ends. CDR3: CASSLNIGNTIYF. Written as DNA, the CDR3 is TGTGCCAGCAGTTTAAACATTGGAAACACCATATATTTT.

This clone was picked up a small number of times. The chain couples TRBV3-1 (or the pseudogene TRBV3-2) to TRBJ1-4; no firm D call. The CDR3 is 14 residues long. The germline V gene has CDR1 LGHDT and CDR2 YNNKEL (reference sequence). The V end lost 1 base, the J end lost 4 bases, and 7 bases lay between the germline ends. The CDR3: CASSQAADNEKLFF. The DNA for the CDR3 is TGTGCCAGCAGCCAAGCGGCGGATAATGAAAAACTGTTTTTT.

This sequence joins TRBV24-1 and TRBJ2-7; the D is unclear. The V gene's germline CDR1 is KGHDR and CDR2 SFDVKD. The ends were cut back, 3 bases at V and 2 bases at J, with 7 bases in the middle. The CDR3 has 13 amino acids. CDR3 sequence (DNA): TGTGCCACCAGTGATGACTTAACCTACGAGCAGTACTTC. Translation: CATSDDLTYEQYF.

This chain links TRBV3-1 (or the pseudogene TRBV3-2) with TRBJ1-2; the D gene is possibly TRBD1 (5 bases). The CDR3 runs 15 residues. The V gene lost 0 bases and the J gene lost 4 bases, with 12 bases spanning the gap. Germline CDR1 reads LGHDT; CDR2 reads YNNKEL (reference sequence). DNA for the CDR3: TGTGCCAGCAGCCAAGATTGGCAGGGTTCCTATGGCTACACCTTC. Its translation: CASSQDWQGSYGYTF.

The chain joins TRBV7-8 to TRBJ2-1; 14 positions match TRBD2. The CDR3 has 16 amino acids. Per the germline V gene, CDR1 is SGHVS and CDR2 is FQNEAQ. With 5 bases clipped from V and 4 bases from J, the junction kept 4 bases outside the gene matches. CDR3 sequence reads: CASSLRTSGGYNEQFF. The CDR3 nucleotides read TGTGCCAGCAGCCTGAGGACTAGCGGGGGGTACAATGAGCAGTTCTTC. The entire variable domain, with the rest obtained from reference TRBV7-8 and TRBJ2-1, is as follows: GAGVSQSPRYKVAKRGQDVALRCDPISGHVSLFWYQQALGQGPEFLTYFQNEAQLDKSGLPSDRFFAERPEGSVSTLKIQRTQQEDSAVYLCASSLRTSGGYNEQFFGPGTRLTVL.

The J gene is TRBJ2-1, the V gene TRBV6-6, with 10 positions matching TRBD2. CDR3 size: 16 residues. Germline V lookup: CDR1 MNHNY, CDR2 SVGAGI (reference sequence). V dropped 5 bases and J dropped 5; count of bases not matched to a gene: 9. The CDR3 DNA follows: TGTGCCAGCAGTAAATCAGCGGGAGGGACAGACAATGAGCAGTTCTTC. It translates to CASSKSAGGTDNEQFF.

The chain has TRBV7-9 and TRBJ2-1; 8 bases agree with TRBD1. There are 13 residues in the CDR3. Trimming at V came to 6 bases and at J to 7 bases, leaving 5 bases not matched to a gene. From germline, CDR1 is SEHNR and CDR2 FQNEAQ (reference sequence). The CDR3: CASSRTGLNEQFF. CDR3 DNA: TGTGCCAGCAGTCGGACAGGGTTGAATGAGCAGTTCTTC.

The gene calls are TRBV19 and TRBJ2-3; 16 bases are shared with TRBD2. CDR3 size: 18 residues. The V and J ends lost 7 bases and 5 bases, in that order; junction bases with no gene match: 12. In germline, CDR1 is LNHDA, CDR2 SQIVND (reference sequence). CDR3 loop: CASTKRGLAGGPGDTQYF. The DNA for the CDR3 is TGTGCCAGTACCAAGAGGGGACTAGCGGGAGGGCCCGGAGATACGCAGTATTTT.

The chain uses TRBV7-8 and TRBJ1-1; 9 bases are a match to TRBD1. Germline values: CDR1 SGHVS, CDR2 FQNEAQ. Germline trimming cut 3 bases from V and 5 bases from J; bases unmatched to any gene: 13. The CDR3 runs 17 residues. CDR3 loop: CASSFRDRASWRTEAFF. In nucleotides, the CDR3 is TGTGCCAGCAGCTTCCGGGACAGGGCTTCTTGGAGAACTGAAGCTTTCTTT.

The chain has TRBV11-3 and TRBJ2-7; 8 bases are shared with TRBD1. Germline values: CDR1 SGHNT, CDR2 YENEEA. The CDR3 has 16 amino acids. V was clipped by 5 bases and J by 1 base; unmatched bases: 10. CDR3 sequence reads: CASSPIAGGRSYEQYF. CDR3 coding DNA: TGTGCCAGCAGCCCCATCGCAGGGGGCAGATCCTACGAGCAGTACTTC.